The subject of this entry is one T cell receptor (beta chain). What it binds is not known. This sample stems from a study of early T cells in non-severe SARS-CoV-2 infection. Study details: Sequencing of unsorted whole blood was done on bulk RNA, leaving chains unpaired.

Study-wide findings and caveats: Matching with VDJdb favored anti-spike CD8 responses (missing private and CD4 specificities).

The TCR library protocol was used to attach unique molecular identifiers. These identifiers were attached to individual cDNA molecules. TCRdb called the 5' RACE reads again in MiXCR, with one record for every CDR3 protein. The sample contains about 58,000 distinct CDR3 sequences, about an eighth of which appear only once. The sequence was obtained from an adult who was a healthcare worker with PCR-confirmed SARS-CoV-2 infection or an uninfected control (not recorded which). The sequencing input was whole blood.

This chain's CDR3 is CSGGLTSTGELFF. The CDR3 DNA reads as TGCAGCGGAGGACTAACTAGCACCGGGGAGCTGTTTTTT. The rearrangement links TRBV29-1 to TRBJ2-2, with D possibly being TRBD2 (6 bases). Germline lookup yields CDR1 SQVTM and CDR2 ANQGSEA. V gave up 7 bases and J gave up 4 bases, with 13 bases separating them. CDR3 length equals 13 residues.